Each of the 31 T cell receptor beta chains below was sequenced from the same sample in a study of human T cells and chemical hapten exposure. TCRdb reprocessed the RACE reads with MiXCR, giving one entry per CDR3 protein. The sample includes 65,000 to 90,000 distinct CDR3 sequences, around 15% seen only once; the top ten take over 3.5%. Time point reported: pre-sensitization, week 0. Treatment in this sample: therapeutic diphenylcyclopropenone sensitization with weekly scalp DPC. The input for sequencing was whole blood, taken in connection with sensitization to the hapten diphenylcyclopropenone (DPC). These TCRs come from a woman aged 45-65 years with alopecia areata. Some clones in this sample may be carry-over from other donors' samples.

This clonotype was observed at least ten times. The rearrangement uses TRBV6-2 or TRBV6-3 and TRBJ2-1; D not resolved. The CDR3 length is 13 residues. The V end was cut by 7 bases, the J end by 8 bases, with 15 bases between. The germline V gene encodes CDR1 MNHEY and CDR2 SVGEGT. The CDR3 bases are TGTGCCAGCATTTCCCAGTTTGGGGATGAGCAGTTCTTC. It codes for CASISQFGDEQFF.

This chain joins TRBV11-2 and TRBJ2-7, with D possibly TRBD2 on 5 matching bases. CDR3 length: 15 residues. Germline loops: CDR1 SGHAT, CDR2 FQNNGV. V gave up 3 bases and J gave up 5 bases, with 17 bases separating them. The CDR3 loop is CASSLRVLGFHEQYF. The CDR3 bases are TGTGCCAGCAGCTTGCGGGTACTAGGCTTTCACGAGCAGTACTTC.

V is TRBV9 and J is TRBJ1-1; perhaps TRBD1 as D (5 bases). Germline V lookup: CDR1 SGDLS, CDR2 YYNGEE. V lost 0 bases and J lost 0, with 9 bases in between. This CDR3 is built from 15 residues. CDR3 sequence (DNA): TGTGCCAGCAGCGTAGTCGGGGCCATGAACACTGAAGCTTTCTTT. Amino acid sequence: CASSVVGAMNTEAFF.

The genes are TRBV20-1 and TRBJ2-7, with 8 bases matching TRBD2. The CDR3 is 14 amino acids. V shed 2 bases, J shed 2 bases, and the junction held 5 bases outside the gene matches. CDR1 and CDR2 from the germline V gene are DFQATT and SNEGSKA (reference sequence). The CDR3 DNA reads as TGCAGTGCTAGACTCTGGCGGGAGGCCTACGAGCAGTACTTC. Its protein product is CSARLWREAYEQYF.

This clonotype has just a few counts. The chain is built from TRBV3-1 and TRBJ2-7, with D maybe TRBD1 (5 bases). This CDR3 has 15 residues. Germline CDR1 reads LGHDT; CDR2 reads YNNKEL (reference sequence). V was shortened by 1 base and J by 2 bases, with 12 bases between the two germline ends. CDR3 in amino acids: CASSQAIRATYEQYF. CDR3 nucleotides: TGTGCCAGCAGCCAAGCTATCAGGGCCACCTACGAGCAGTACTTC.

This clonotype was found a few times. The chain carries TRBV11-3 and TRBJ2-1; possible D gene TRBD1, 5 bases. V lost 5 bases and J 8 bases, leaving 13 bases between the germline ends. Per the germline V gene, CDR1 is SGHNT and CDR2 is YENEEA. This CDR3 has 13 amino acids. The CDR3 sequence is CASSMGPTDEQFF. Written as DNA, the CDR3 is TGTGCCAGCAGCATGGGGCCGACGGATGAGCAGTTCTTC.

This clonotype has more than one count but fewer than ten. The chain couples TRBV6-1 to TRBJ2-5; 11 bases line up with TRBD2. The ends lost 7 bases at V and 2 bases at J; junction bases unmatched: 6. The CDR3 loop spans 15 amino acids. In germline, CDR1 is MNHNS, CDR2 SASEGT. The CDR3 nucleotides are TGTGCCAGCACCGGACGACTAGCGGGACAAGAGACCCAGTACTTC. Protein product: CASTGRLAGQETQYF.

There are a few counts of this clonotype. A single base separates this from a much larger clone, so it may be a read error. The conserved final phenylalanine or tryptophan is absent from the CDR3, which likely points to a read error. This sequence joins TRBV7-2 and TRBJ2-5; D not resolved. V lost 8 bases and J 4 bases, leaving 14 bases between the germline ends. The CDR3 runs to 13 residues. Germline V gene lookup returns CDR1 SGHTA and CDR2 FQGNSA. CDR3 sequence (DNA): TGTGCCAGCGGTTACCTGGGAACAGAGACCCAGTACTTA. It translates to CASGYLGTETQYL.

The chain uses TRBV18 and TRBJ1-4, with a tentative D call TRBD1 (5 bases). This CDR3 comprises 13 residues. V was cut by 3 bases and J by 8 bases, with 10 bases left in between. The V gene's germline CDR1 is KGHSH and CDR2 LQKENI. The CDR3: CASSPLDSEKLFF. The CDR3 nucleotides read TGTGCCAGCTCACCTCTAGACAGCGAAAAACTGTTTTTT.

This clonotype was counted many times. CDR3 DNA: TGTGCCAGCAGTTTAGCGGGAGGGAACCACAATGAGCAGTTCTTC. As protein: CASSLAGGNHNEQFF. This rearrangement joins TRBV28 to TRBJ2-1; 9 positions match TRBD2. CDR1 and CDR2 (germline): MDHEN, SYDVKM. Trimming took 2 bases from V and 5 from J; bases not matched to a gene: 4. The CDR3 extends over 15 amino acids.

The rearrangement uses TRBV9 and TRBJ2-1; D might be TRBD1 (6 bases). CDR1 SGDLS and CDR2 YYNGEE come from the germline V gene. V lost 2 bases, J lost 1 base, and 16 bases lay in between. The CDR3 is 17 residues long. The CDR3 DNA reads as TGTGCCAGCAGCGTCCACTCAGGGGAAGGGTCCTACAATGAGCAGTTCTTC. It is translated as CASSVHSGEGSYNEQFF. Looking up the rest from reference TRBV9 and TRBJ2-1 gives the full variable domain: DSGVTQTPKHLITATGQRVTLRCSPRSGDLSVYWYQQSLDQGLQFLIQYYNGEERAKGNILERFSAQQFPDLHSELNLSSLELGDSALYFCASSVHSGEGSYNEQFFGPGTRLTVL.

The V gene is TRBV29-1, the J gene TRBJ1-6; D call uncertain. This CDR3 is 12 amino acids long. Germline V CDR1 and CDR2: SQVTM, ANQGSEA. Trimming stripped 7 bases from V and 8 bases from J, with 12 bases between. The CDR3 sequence: CSAQAADSPLHF. The CDR3 DNA is TGCAGCGCCCAGGCAGCAGATTCACCCCTCCACTTT.

This clonotype came up many times. This sequence joins TRBV7-9 and TRBJ1-1; TRBD1 is a possible D gene (5 bases). Germline assignment: CDR1 SEHNR and CDR2 FQNEAQ (reference sequence). Between the trimmed V and J ends, which lost 2 bases and 4 bases, there was a span of 8 bases. The length of the CDR3 is 13 residues. The CDR3 region has the DNA TGTGCCAGCAGCTTACGGGGGTTCACTGAAGCTTTCTTT. Translation gives CASSLRGFTEAFF.

A few counts support this clonotype. The chain recombines TRBV7-9 with TRBJ1-5; no clear D. V gave up 5 bases and J gave up 4 bases, with 15 bases separating them. Germline CDR1 SEHNR, CDR2 FQNEAQ (reference sequence). There are 15 residues in the CDR3. CDR3 sequence: CASSPEWGGNQPQHF. The CDR3 DNA sequence: TGTGCCAGCAGCCCAGAATGGGGAGGAAATCAGCCCCAGCATTTT.

This clonotype was observed a few times. This rearrangement joins TRBV7-6 to TRBJ2-1; D gene unclear. V dropped 7 bases and J dropped 7 bases, with 20 bases sitting between them. Germline CDR1 and CDR2: SGHVS and FNYEAQ. CDR3 length equals 15 residues. The CDR3 bases are TGTGCCAGCACCCTTACCCTCGGGCAGCTAAATGAGCAGTTCTTC. As protein: CASTLTLGQLNEQFF.

As concerns this clonotype: This may stem from a read error, because a much larger clone lies one nucleotide away. This sequence joins TRBV12-3 or TRBV12-4 and TRBJ2-7; no definite D call. This CDR3 region has 12 residues. V lost 5 bases to trimming and J lost 6 bases, with 11 bases between them. The CDR3 DNA sequence: TGTGCCAGCAGTACAACCACACTCGAGCAGTACTTC. Translation: CASSTTTLEQYF.

This clonotype was counted between two and nine times. The chain links TRBV20-1 to TRBJ1-2; tentative D call: TRBD1 (5 bases). Trimming took 2 bases from V and 6 from J, leaving 10 bases between them. CDR3 length: 12 residues. Germline CDR1 and CDR2: DFQATT and SNEGSKA (reference sequence). The CDR3 region has the DNA TGCAGTGCTAGACCCCAAGGGGATGGCTACACCTTC. It is translated as CSARPQGDGYTF.

V is TRBV2 and J is TRBJ1-6, with D possibly TRBD1 on 6 matching bases. Germline V lookup: CDR1 SNHLY, CDR2 FYNNEI. Trimming left V 10 bases short and J 10 bases short, with 20 bases between. CDR3 length: 14 residues. As DNA, the CDR3 is TGTGCCAAAGCAAGCAGGGGCCGGGGGTCACCCCTCCACTTT. Its translation is CAKASRGRGSPLHF. The variable domain in full, with the rest retrieved from reference TRBV2 and TRBJ1-6, is EPEVTQTPSHQVTQMGQEVILRCVPISNHLYFYWYRQILGQKVEFLVSFYNNEISEKSEIFDDQFSVERPDGSNFTLKIRSTKLEDSAMYFCAKASRGRGSPLHFGNGTRLTVT.

This chain connects TRBV3-1 to TRBJ2-7; no clear D gene. The CDR3 is made up of 12 amino acids. Trimming cost V 1 base and J 7 bases, with 8 bases left between them. Germline V gene sequence: CDR1 LGHDT, CDR2 YNNKEL (reference sequence). CDR3 coding DNA: TGTGCCAGCAGCCAAGTCAATGGGGAGCAGTACTTC. Its protein product is CASSQVNGEQYF.

The rearrangement uses TRBV9 and TRBJ2-5; D unresolved. Trimming removed 3 bases at V and 0 bases at J, with 9 bases between. The germline V gene has CDR1 SGDLS and CDR2 YYNGEE. The CDR3 consists of 14 residues. As DNA, the CDR3 is TGTGCCAGCAGCGAGACGCCAGACCAAGAGACCCAGTACTTC. Its translation: CASSETPDQETQYF.

The CDR3 loop reads CASSYSARDNEQFF. The CDR3 nucleotides are TGTGCCAGCAGTTACTCTGCCAGGGACAATGAGCAGTTCTTC. The chain is built from TRBV6-6 and TRBJ2-1; a possible D gene is TRBD1 (5 bases). The V end was cut by 0 bases, the J end by 5 bases, with 8 bases between. CDR1 and CDR2 from the germline V gene are MNHNY and SVGAGI (reference sequence). The CDR3 is 14 residues long.

This clonotype was detected a few times. The chain recombines TRBV20-1 with TRBJ2-7, with 10 bases fitting TRBD2. Germline trimming cut 1 base from V and 0 bases from J; bases unmatched to any gene: 3. CDR3 length: 15 amino acids. The V gene's germline CDR1 is DFQATT and CDR2 SNEGSKA (reference sequence). This CDR3 is CSARAGLANSYEQYF. CDR3 DNA: TGCAGTGCTAGAGCGGGACTAGCGAACTCCTACGAGCAGTACTTC.

This clonotype was detected a few times. The chain joins TRBV2 to TRBJ1-1; the match to TRBD1 covers 9 bases. The CDR3 contains 14 residues. The germline V gene encodes CDR1 SNHLY and CDR2 FYNNEI. V dropped 8 bases and J dropped 4; count of bases not matched to a gene: 8. The CDR3 loop is CASAGTGYFTEAFF. CDR3 DNA: TGTGCCAGCGCCGGGACAGGGTACTTCACTGAAGCTTTCTTT.

This clonotype has just a few counts. The chain uses TRBV20-1 and TRBJ2-5, with 10 bases fitting TRBD2. There are 14 residues in the CDR3. The trim removed 5 bases at V and 3 bases at J, leaving 6 bases unmatched. Germline-derived CDR1 and CDR2 are DFQATT and SNEGSKA (reference sequence). The CDR3 region has the DNA TGCAGTGCTGGGGGTAGCGGGAGGAAAGAGACCCAGTACTTC. Translating it yields CSAGGSGRKETQYF.

This clonotype was recorded many times. This sequence joins TRBV6-5 and TRBJ2-1; 8 bases match TRBD1. CDR3 length equals 13 residues. CDR1 is MNHEY, CDR2 SVGAGI, per germline. V lost 5 bases and J lost 6; bases outside the gene matches: 3. CDR3 in DNA: TGTGCCAGCAGTCTCGGACAGGGCAATGAGCAGTTCTTC. Its protein is CASSLGQGNEQFF.

This clonotype turned up a few times. The genes are TRBV6-2 or TRBV6-3 and TRBJ2-7; 8 bases align to TRBD1. With V trimmed by 7 bases and J by 7 bases, 6 bases remained unmatched. CDR1 is MNHEY and CDR2 is SVGEGT in the germline V gene. The CDR3 is 12 residues long. The CDR3 here is CASTQGAREQYF. Here the CDR3 DNA reads TGTGCCAGCACCCAGGGGGCGAGGGAGCAGTACTTC.

V is TRBV12-3 or TRBV12-4 and J is TRBJ1-1; D is perhaps TRBD1 (5 bases). V dropped 4 bases and J dropped 5 bases, with 14 bases sitting between them. The length of the CDR3 is 14 residues. CDR3 in amino acids: CASSSLGPTTEAFF. CDR3 DNA sequence: TGTGCCAGCAGTTCCCTGGGGCCGACGACTGAAGCTTTCTTT.

This clonotype was seen many times. This sequence joins TRBV19 and TRBJ1-5; tentatively, D is TRBD1 (6 bases). Trimming cost V 10 bases and J 7 bases, with 23 bases left between them. This CDR3 has 15 amino acids. The germline gives CDR1 LNHDA, CDR2 SQIVND (reference sequence). CDR3 DNA sequence: TGTGCCACCAAAGGGGGGCAGGGGACGTTCCAGCCCCAGCATTTT. It codes for CATKGGQGTFQPQHF.

The chain uses TRBV20-1 and TRBJ1-1; D might be TRBD1 (5 bases). Trimming cost V 3 bases and J 10 bases, with 9 bases left between them. The CDR3 has 10 residues. CDR1 and CDR2 from the germline V gene are DFQATT and SNEGSKA (reference sequence). The CDR3 sequence is CSARGDRAFF. In DNA, the CDR3 is TGCAGTGCTAGGGGGGACCGAGCTTTCTTT.

V is TRBV15 and J is TRBJ2-3; 9 bases line up with TRBD2. Germline CDR1 reads LNHNV; CDR2 reads YYDKDF (reference sequence). The V segment lost 1 base and the J segment 14 bases; nucleotides outside the gene matches: 7. This CDR3 has 13 amino acids. CDR3 nucleotide sequence: TGTGCCACCAGCAGAGTTAGACTAGCGGACTGGTATTTT. Its protein product is CATSRVRLADWYF.

The chain recombines TRBV30 with TRBJ1-4; D gene unclear. V was shortened by 3 bases and J by 8 bases, with 13 bases between the two germline ends. CDR3 size: 13 residues. Germline V gives CDR1 GTSNPN, CDR2 SVGIG (reference sequence). The CDR3 coding sequence is TGTGCCTGGAGGCCCGGGCGGGCGGAAAAACTGTTTTTT. Protein sequence: CAWRPGRAEKLFF.